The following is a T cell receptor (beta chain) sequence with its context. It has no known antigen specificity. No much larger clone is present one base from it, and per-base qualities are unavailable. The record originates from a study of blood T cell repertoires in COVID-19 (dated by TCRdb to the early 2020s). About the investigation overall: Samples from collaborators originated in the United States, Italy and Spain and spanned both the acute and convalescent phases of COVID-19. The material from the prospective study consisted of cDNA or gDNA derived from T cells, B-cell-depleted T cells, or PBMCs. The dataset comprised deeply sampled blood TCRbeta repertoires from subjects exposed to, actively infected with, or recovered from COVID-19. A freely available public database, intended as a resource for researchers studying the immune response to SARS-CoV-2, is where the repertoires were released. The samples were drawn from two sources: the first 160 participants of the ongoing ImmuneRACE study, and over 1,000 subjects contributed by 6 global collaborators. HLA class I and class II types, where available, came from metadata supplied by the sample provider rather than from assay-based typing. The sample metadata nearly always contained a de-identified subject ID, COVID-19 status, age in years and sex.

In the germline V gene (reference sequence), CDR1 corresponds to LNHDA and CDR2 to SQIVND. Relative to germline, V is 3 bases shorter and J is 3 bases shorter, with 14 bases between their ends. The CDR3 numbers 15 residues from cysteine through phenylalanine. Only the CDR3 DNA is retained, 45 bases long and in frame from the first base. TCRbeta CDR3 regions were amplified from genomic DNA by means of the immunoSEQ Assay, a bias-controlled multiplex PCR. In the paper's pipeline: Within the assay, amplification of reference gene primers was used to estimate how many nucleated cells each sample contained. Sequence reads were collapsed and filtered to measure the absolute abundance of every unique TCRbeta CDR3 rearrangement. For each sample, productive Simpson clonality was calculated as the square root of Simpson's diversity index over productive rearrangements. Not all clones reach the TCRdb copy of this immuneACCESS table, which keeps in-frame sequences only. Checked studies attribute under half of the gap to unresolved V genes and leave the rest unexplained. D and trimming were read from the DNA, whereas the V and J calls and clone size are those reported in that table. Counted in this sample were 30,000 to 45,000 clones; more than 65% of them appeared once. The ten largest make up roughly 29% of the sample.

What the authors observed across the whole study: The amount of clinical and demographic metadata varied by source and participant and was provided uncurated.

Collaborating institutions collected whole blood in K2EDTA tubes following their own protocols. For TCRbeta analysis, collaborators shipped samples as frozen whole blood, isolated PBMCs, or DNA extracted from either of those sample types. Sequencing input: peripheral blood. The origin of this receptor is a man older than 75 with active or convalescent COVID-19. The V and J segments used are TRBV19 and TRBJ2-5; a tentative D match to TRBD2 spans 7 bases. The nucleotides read TGTGCCAGTAGTATCGGGGGGCGCGGGGAAGAGACCCAGTACTTC. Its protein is CASSIGGRGEETQYF.